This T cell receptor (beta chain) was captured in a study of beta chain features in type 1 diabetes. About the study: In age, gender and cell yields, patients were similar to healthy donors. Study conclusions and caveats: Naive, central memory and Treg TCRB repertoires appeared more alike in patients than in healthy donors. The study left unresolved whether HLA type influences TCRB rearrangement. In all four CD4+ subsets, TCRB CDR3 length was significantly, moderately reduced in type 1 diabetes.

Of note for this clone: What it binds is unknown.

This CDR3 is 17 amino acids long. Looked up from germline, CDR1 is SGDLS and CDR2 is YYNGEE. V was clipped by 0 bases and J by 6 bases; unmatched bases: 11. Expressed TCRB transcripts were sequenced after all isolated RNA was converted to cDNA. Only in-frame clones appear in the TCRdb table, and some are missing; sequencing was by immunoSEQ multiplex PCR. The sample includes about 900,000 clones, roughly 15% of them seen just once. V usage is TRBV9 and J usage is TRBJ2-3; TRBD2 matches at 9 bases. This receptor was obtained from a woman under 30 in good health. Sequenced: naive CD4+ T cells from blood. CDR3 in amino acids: CASSVAPGLAARDTQYF. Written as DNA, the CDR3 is TGTGCCAGCAGCGTAGCTCCGGGACTAGCAGCCCGCGATACGCAGTATTTT. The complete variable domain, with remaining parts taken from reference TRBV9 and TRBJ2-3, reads DSGVTQTPKHLITATGQRVTLRCSPRSGDLSVYWYQQSLDQGLQFLIQYYNGEERAKGNILERFSAQQFPDLHSELNLSSLELGDSALYFCASSVAPGLAARDTQYFGPGTRLTVL.